This is a list of T cell receptor beta chains from one sample in a study of cytomegalovirus exposure and HLA in healthy donors. Assay: immunoSEQ multiplex PCR; the TCRdb copy retains only in-frame clones and omits some. The sample carries 100,000 or so clones, over 65% recorded once. Sample: PBMCs. The origin of the receptors is a man aged 35 to 55 in good health and CMV-seronegative. CDR3s include the opening cysteine and the closing phenylalanine or tryptophan. The D gene is left open where the match is weak. Rows may omit the clone size; those that give it use once, few, many or a size class.

.,TRBJ1-1,TRBV19,TRBD1,CASRRQGANTEAFF,TGTGCCAGTAGGAGACAGGGGGCGAACACTGAAGCTTTCTTT
once,TRBJ2-7,TRBV6-1,TRBD1,CASSEGQGAYEQYF,TGTGCCAGCAGTGAAGGACAGGGGGCCTACGAGCAGTACTTC
.,TRBJ2-3,TRBV10-3,TRBD2,CAISIAGGRTDTQYF,TGTGCCATCAGTATAGCGGGGGGCCGCACAGATACGCAGTATTTT
.,TRBJ2-3,TRBV10-3,.,CAISESLLLPSTDTQYF,TGTGCCATCAGTGAGTCACTTCTGTTACCTAGCACAGATACGCAGTATTTT
.,TRBJ2-7,TRBV5-4,.,CATGGQSYEQYF,TGTGCCACCGGGGGACAGTCCTACGAGCAGTACTTC
.,TRBJ1-1,TRBV19,.,CASREREWVRTEAFF,TGTGCCAGTAGAGAAAGGGAGTGGGTGAGGACTGAAGCTTTCTTT
.,TRBJ2-7,TRBV7-8,.,CASSLGGPSSYEQYF,TGTGCCAGCAGCTTAGGGGGGCCCTCCTCCTACGAGCAGTACTTC
.,TRBJ2-7,TRBV29-1,TRBD1,CSVGGTGEPYEQYF,TGCAGCGTTGGGGGGACAGGGGAGCCCTACGAGCAGTACTTC
few,TRBJ1-5,TRBV10-1,.,CASREVGAGCDQPQHF,TGCGCCAGCAGAGAAGTGGGAGCGGGGTGCGATCAGCCCCAGCATTTT
.,TRBJ2-7,TRBV27,.,CASSLWGVDGEQYF,TGTGCCAGCAGTTTATGGGGGGTAGACGGCGAGCAGTACTTC
.,TRBJ2-2,TRBV5-1,TRBD1,CASSNPGTGNTGELFF,TGCGCCAGCAGCAACCCCGGGACAGGGAACACCGGGGAGCTGTTTTTT
.,TRBJ1-2,TRBV6-1,.,CASSLARGYTF,TGTGCCAGCAGTTTAGCAAGGGGCTACACCTTC
.,TRBJ1-2,TRBV29-1,.,CSVQFLTGELTYGYTF,TGCAGCGTTCAATTCTTGACGGGGGAACTTACCTATGGCTACACCTTC
.,TRBJ2-3,TRBV4-1,TRBD2,CASSQVGSLGGRIADTQYF,TGCGCCAGCAGCCAAGTTGGTAGTCTCGGGGGGAGAATTGCAGATACGCAGTATTTT
.,TRBJ2-3,TRBV7-9,.,CASSLVEGADTQYF,TGTGCCAGCAGCTTAGTTGAGGGCGCAGATACGCAGTATTTT
.,TRBJ1-6,TRBV4-1,.,CASAPVRDSPLHF,TGCGCCAGCGCGCCGGTGAGGGATTCACCCCTCCACTTT
few,TRBJ1-4,TRBV25-1,TRBD1,CASTRGLEKLFF,TGTGCCAGCACCAGGGGGCTTGAAAAACTGTTTTTT
.,TRBJ2-2,TRBV5-1,TRBD2,CASSWGTNPNTGELFF,TGCGCCAGCAGCTGGGGGACTAACCCGAACACCGGGGAGCTGTTTTTT
.,TRBJ2-7,TRBV5-1,.,CASSGRVVGGSYEQYF,TGCGCCAGCAGCGGGCGGGTCGTCGGGGGATCCTACGAGCAGTACTTC
.,TRBJ2-3,TRBV4-2,TRBD2,CASSQRGGNTDTQYF,TGTGCCAGCAGCCAGCGCGGGGGAAACACAGATACGCAGTATTTT
.,TRBJ2-7,TRBV28,.,CASSLFYEQYF,TGTGCCAGCAGTTTGTTCTACGAGCAGTACTTC
.,TRBJ2-7,TRBV5-6,TRBD1,CASSPDRGEQYF,TGTGCCAGCAGCCCCGACAGGGGAGAGCAGTACTTC
.,TRBJ2-2,TRBV6-5,.,CASRKRVDTGELFF,TGTGCCAGCCGCAAACGGGTGGACACCGGGGAGCTGTTTTTT
.,TRBJ2-1,TRBV5-1,.,CASSLFQRTYNEQFF,TGCGCCAGCAGCTTGTTTCAGCGAACCTACAATGAGCAGTTCTTC
few,TRBJ1-1,TRBV30,.,CAWTMDSRRSVNTEAFF,TGTGCCTGGACCATGGACAGTCGGCGATCTGTGAACACTGAAGCTTTCTTT
.,TRBJ1-1,TRBV2,TRBD1,CASRQGLDTEAFF,TGTGCCAGTCGACAGGGGTTGGACACTGAAGCTTTCTTT
once,TRBJ2-3,TRBV5-1,.,CATSSQAGGTDTQYF,TGCGCCACCTCCTCCCAGGCAGGGGGGACAGATACGCAGTATTTT
.,TRBJ1-2,TRBV6-1,.,CASSAGASGSNYGYTF,TGTGCCAGCAGTGCCGGGGCCAGCGGGAGTAACTATGGCTACACCTTC
.,TRBJ2-1,TRBV20-1,.,CSASVREWEFF,TGCAGTGCTAGCGTCCGGGAATGGGAGTTCTTC
once,TRBJ1-1,TRBV7-9,TRBD1,CAEGDSYTEAFF,TGTGCCGAAGGGGACAGTTACACTGAAGCTTTCTTT
.,TRBJ1-5,TRBV4-1,.,CASSQVASNQPQHF,TGCGCCAGCAGTCAAGTGGCCAGCAATCAGCCCCAGCATTTT
.,TRBJ2-7,TRBV19,.,CASSIAKEGFFEQYF,TGTGCCAGTAGTATTGCAAAGGAGGGATTCTTTGAGCAGTACTTC
.,TRBJ2-1,TRBV5-1,TRBD2,CASSLVAGDGNEQFF,TGCGCCAGCAGCTTGGTCGCGGGGGATGGGAATGAGCAGTTCTTC
.,TRBJ2-7,TRBV6-6,TRBD2,CASSYSPGSGAEQYF,TGTGCCAGCAGTTACTCCCCGGGTAGCGGGGCCGAGCAGTACTTC
.,TRBJ2-1,TRBV7-8,TRBD1,CASSRDRGYLNEQFF,TGTGCCAGCAGCCGAGACAGGGGTTATCTAAATGAGCAGTTCTTC
few,TRBJ1-1,TRBV5-4,TRBD1,CASSYPGQGNTEAFF,TGTGCCAGCAGCTATCCGGGACAGGGGAACACTGAAGCTTTCTTT
once,TRBJ2-5,TRBV6-6,.,CATRTSREETQYF,TGTGCTACCCGGACATCCAGGGAAGAGACCCAGTACTTC
.,TRBJ2-5,TRBV2,.,CASGGRETQYF,TGTGCCAGCGGCGGGCGAGAGACCCAGTACTTC
.,TRBJ2-6,TRBV5-4,TRBD1,CASSPTGTGELRANVLTF,TGTGCCAGCAGCCCCACGGGGACAGGGGAGCTTAGGGCCAACGTCCTGACTTTC
.,TRBJ2-7,TRBV7-2,.,CASSRQLVSYEQYF,TGTGCCAGCAGCCGTCAGTTGGTCTCCTACGAGCAGTACTTC
.,TRBJ1-2,TRBV7-9,TRBD1,CASSRSGTGGVNYTF,TGTGCCAGCAGCCGGTCCGGGACAGGGGGCGTAAACTACACCTTC
.,TRBJ2-2,TRBV7-9,TRBD1,CASSSWTGAGELFF,TGTGCCAGCAGCTCCTGGACAGGGGCCGGGGAGCTGTTTTTT
.,TRBJ1-2,TRBV6-5,.,CASTNRALGGYTF,TGTGCCAGCACCAACAGGGCCTTGGGAGGCTACACCTTC